A selection of T cell receptor beta chains follows, all from one sample in a study of T cell responses to AZD1222 COVID-19 vaccine. Clones were sequenced by immunoSEQ multiplex PCR, and TCRdb holds only the in-frame ones, with some missing. This sample has just under 150,000 clones, with more than 70% found just once. Sequenced here: peripheral blood, sampled 28 days after the second AZD1222 dose. Receptors originate from an adult who received the AZD1222 COVID-19 vaccine. Each CDR3 is given with its conserved first and last residue.

10,TRBV20-1,TRBJ1-1,CSARTGSAFF
14,TRBV24-1,TRBJ1-2,CATSDLDSRYGYTF
16,TRBV29-1,TRBJ2-1,CSAHPLAGGRYNEQFF
14,TRBV27,TRBJ1-2,CASRPTGGGYGYTF
13,TRBV30,TRBJ1-6,CAWSVQVGSPLHF
13,TRBV6-5,TRBJ1-6,CASSYMPESPLHF
14,TRBV6-1,TRBJ2-7,CASYEGLPSHEQYF
16,TRBV6-1,TRBJ2-7,CASSGLGLAGVYEQYF
16,TRBV25-1,TRBJ2-1,CASSEYGRRSYNEQFF
16,TRBV5-1,TRBJ2-3,CASSPDSPYTTDTQYF
14,TRBV10-3,TRBJ1-2,CAISENRDNYGYTF
14,TRBV3-1/TRBV3-2,TRBJ2-7,CASSQWTAGGEQYF
19,TRBV7-9,TRBJ2-1,CASSPRLASKGGTPNEQFF
17,TRBV28,TRBJ2-1,CASSYPGTGDTGNEQFF
17,TRBV5-1,TRBJ2-2,CASSLAQAGVFTGELFF
14,TRBV29-1,TRBJ1-1,CSVGPAGMNTEAFF
13,TRBV7-9,TRBJ2-5,CASRTGGEETQYF
16,TRBV28,TRBJ1-4,CASAPGRDATNEKLFF
14,TRBV10-3,TRBJ1-5,CAISESRSNQPQHF
16,TRBV18,TRBJ1-4,CASSPSDIATNEKLFF
14,TRBV2,TRBJ2-1,CASSTRTSGYEQFF
15,TRBV4-1,TRBJ1-2,CASSQGTGDNYGYTF
15,TRBV25-1,TRBJ2-1,CASSEFVRTNNEQFF
11,TRBV7-6,TRBJ1-1,CASIRGIVLLF
18,TRBV5-6,TRBJ2-1,CASSSARSSGVLGLGEFF
14,TRBV5-1,TRBJ1-2,CASGQQGTNYGYTF
16,TRBV7-3,TRBJ2-6,CASTLNRGAGANVLTF
15,TRBV9,TRBJ1-3,CASSGRTGSGNTIYF
16,TRBV7-8,TRBJ2-2,CASSSGLAGGTGELFF
14,TRBV27,TRBJ1-2,CASSPDRGESGYTF
14,TRBV4-3,TRBJ2-7,CASSQARTGYEQYF
14,TRBV5-1,TRBJ2-7,CASAKGLAGYEQYF
17,TRBV19,TRBJ2-1,CASSLTSGRATYNEQFF
13,TRBV4-3,TRBJ2-7,CASSRGTGDEQYF
15,TRBV5-1,TRBJ1-2,CASSLEGGQSGGYTF
16,TRBV4-3,TRBJ2-3,CASSLRSRGPTDTQYF
12,TRBV25-1,TRBJ2-7,CASSLRVDEQYF
12,TRBV6-5,TRBJ2-1,CASGLAGYEQFF
14,TRBV6-4,TRBJ2-7,CASSRERGPYEQYF
16,TRBV7-8,TRBJ1-5,CASSLTTGGVGQPQHF
20,TRBV28,TRBJ1-5,CASSHPADRGLGGVSEPQHF
13,TRBV5-6,TRBJ1-2,CASSSDKNYGYTF
16,TRBV19,TRBJ2-1,CASSIKGLAGPEGQFF
15,TRBV6-6,TRBJ1-2,CASSYSKQGRDGYTF
17,TRBV6-2/TRBV6-3,TRBJ1-5,CASSYSGGVYSNQPQHF
11,TRBV4-2,TRBJ1-2,CASTGILGYTF
13,TRBV6-2/TRBV6-3,TRBJ1-2,CASSPTGPYGYTF
11,TRBV29-1,TRBJ1-2,CSVRGYDGYTF
14,TRBV19,TRBJ1-5,CASSVNRGNQPQHF
13,TRBV10-3,TRBJ2-3,CATESGATDTQYF
14,TRBV5-1,TRBJ2-7,CASSLYYGGYEQYF
19,TRBV7-9,TRBJ2-5,CASSFLVAGDGGLFETQYF
17,TRBV18,TRBJ1-2,CASSPGDRGRGMDGYTF
15,TRBV5-1,TRBJ1-3,CASSLEGEAGNTIYF
12,TRBV7-9,TRBJ2-7,CASRGGGDEQYF